The entry that follows covers one TCR beta chain sequence. Its antigen is unidentified. 13 Jbeta primers and 60 Vbeta primers were used for the PCR. Produced via immunoSEQ multiplex PCR; TCRdb's table is partial and in-frame only. The table shows some 250,000 clones, with around 76% occurring only once. The sample belongs to a study of cytomegalovirus exposure and HLA in healthy donors. CDR3 size: 13 residues. The V and J ends lost 4 bases and 1 base respectively, with 7 bases between them. Germline V gene lookup returns CDR1 MNHEY and CDR2 SVGAGI. Whole-study findings and limits: A later analysis found TCR association rates differed by HLA locus, highest for DRB1 and lowest for HLA-C. Among TCR beta chains, those listed as cytomegalovirus-associated numbered roughly 150. Rarity characterized most TCR sequences, yet some public TCRs appeared in many donors. Roughly uniform depth of sequencing across donors was assumed in presence/absence analyses.

The chain combines TRBV6-5 with TRBJ1-1; D not certain. Input material: PBMCs. The receptor's source is a woman in her 40s in good health and CMV-seropositive. The CDR3 protein is CASSSQRNTEAFF. CDR3 sequence (DNA): TGTGCCAGCAGTTCACAGAGGAACACTGAAGCTTTCTTT.